This is a list of T cell receptor beta chains from one sample in a study of T-cell memory formation after mild COVID-19. TCRdb processed the 5' RACE reads anew with MiXCR; each CDR3 protein has one entry. The sample gives 350,000 or so distinct CDR3 sequences, 21% of which show up once; approximately 13% is in the top ten. The source material was PBMCs or a T cell subset sorted from them (not recorded which). The receptors stem from an adult woman who had mild COVID-19 (a few samples of this study predate the infection). Cell type and time point are not known. Each CDR3 is given with its conserved first and last residue. Fields, in order: D gene, J gene, V gene, clone size, CDR3 DNA, CDR3 protein. The D gene is left open where the match is weak. Rows give clone size only sometimes, using once, few, many, or a class for an expanded clone.

-	TRBJ2-2	TRBV3-1	-	TGTGCCAGCAGCCATCGGGGGACCAACACCGGGGAGCTGTTTTTT	CASSHRGTNTGELFF
-	TRBJ2-3	TRBV15	-	TGTGCCACCAGCAGAGTTCAGAGGGATACGCAGTATTTT	CATSRVQRDTQYF
TRBD1	TRBJ2-7	TRBV7-8	few	TGTGCCAGCAGCCGTTTCACGCTATGGGGGGACAGGTATCTCGAGCAGTACTTC	CASSRFTLWGDRYLEQYF
-	TRBJ1-6	TRBV15	-	TGTGCCACCAGCAGCGATTCCGGGACGTTAGCTCGATGGAATTCACCCCTCCACTTT	CATSSDSGTLARWNSPLHF
TRBD2	TRBJ2-1	TRBV7-6	few	TGTGCCAGCAGCTTAATCGGGGCTAGCGGGATGAATGAGCAGTTCTTC	CASSLIGASGMNEQFF
TRBD1	TRBJ1-5	TRBV12-3/TRBV12-4	few	TGTGCCAGCAGTTTAGGAGGGGGCGACCGGACCCAGCATTTT	CASSLGGGDRTQHF
TRBD2	TRBJ2-7	TRBV4-2	few	TGTGCCAGCAGCACCCTTGAGAGCGGGAGTGAGCAGTACTTC	CASSTLESGSEQYF
-	TRBJ2-3	TRBV20-1	few	TGCAGTGCTAGAGACGTCCTTGCGGGCAGCACAGATACGCAGTATTTT	CSARDVLAGSTDTQYF
TRBD1	TRBJ2-2	TRBV7-9	many	TGTGCCAGCAGCTTCGGACAGGGATTTCACACCGGGGAGCTGTTTTTT	CASSFGQGFHTGELFF
-	TRBJ2-7	TRBV29-1	-	TGCAGCGTTGGGGGGACGATGGTCTACGAGCAGTACTTC	CSVGGTMVYEQYF
TRBD2	TRBJ2-1	TRBV30	few	TGTGGGGGAGGGCGTCCCTACAATGAGCAGTTCTTC	CGGGRPYNEQFF
TRBD1	TRBJ1-1	TRBV12-3/TRBV12-4	-	TGTGCCAGCAGTTCCCGGTATACTCCCGGGACAGGGCCCACTGAAGCTTTCTTT	CASSSRYTPGTGPTEAFF
TRBD2	TRBJ2-1	TRBV7-3	few	TGTGCCAGCAGCTTACGCCGCCTAGCCTCTGGAACTAGCGGGTCCTTCTGGGACAATGAGCAGTTCTTC	CASSLRRLASGTSGSFWDNEQFF
TRBD1	TRBJ2-7	TRBV24-1	-	TGTGCCACCAGTGATCCTACCGGGACAGGGGATCCGGGCGAGCAGTACTTC	CATSDPTGTGDPGEQYF